The source of this TCR beta chain is a study of blood T cells in healthy people across ages. It was with a sample-barcoded 5' primer and a J-beta primer mix that a second PCR of about 6 to 12 cycles was run. Each CDR3 protein gets one entry after TCRdb re-called the 5' RACE reads with MiXCR. This sample yields roughly 800,000 distinct CDR3 sequences, of which 58% are seen a single time; approximately 21% belongs to the top ten. The CDR3 length is 14 residues. Trimming removed 6 bases at V and 0 bases at J, with 12 bases between. The germline V gene has CDR1 MDHEN and CDR2 SYDVKM. This chain connects TRBV28 to TRBJ2-7, with D hard to call. The receptor comes from a young man in good health. Sequencing input: blood. CDR3 loop: CASRTTMGSYEQYF. As DNA, the CDR3 is TGTGCCAGCAGGACCACAATGGGCTCCTACGAGCAGTACTTC.